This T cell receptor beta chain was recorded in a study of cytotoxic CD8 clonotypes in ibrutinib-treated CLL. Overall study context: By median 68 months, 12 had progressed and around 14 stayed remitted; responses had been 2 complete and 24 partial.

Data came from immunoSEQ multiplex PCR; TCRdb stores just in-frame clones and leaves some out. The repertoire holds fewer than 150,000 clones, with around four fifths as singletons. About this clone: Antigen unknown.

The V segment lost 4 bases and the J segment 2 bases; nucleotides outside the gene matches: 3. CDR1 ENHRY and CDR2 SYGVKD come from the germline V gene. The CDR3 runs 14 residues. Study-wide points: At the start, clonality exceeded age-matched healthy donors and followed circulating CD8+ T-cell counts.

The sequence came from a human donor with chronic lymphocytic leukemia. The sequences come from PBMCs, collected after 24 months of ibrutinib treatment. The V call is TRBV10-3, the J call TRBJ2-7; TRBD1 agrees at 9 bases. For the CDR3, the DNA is TGTGCCATCAGTGGCGGACAGGGGCCCTACGAGCAGTACTTC. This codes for CAISGGQGPYEQYF.